These 16 T cell receptor beta chains share one sample of origin, sequenced in a study of memory CD4+ T cells and cytomegalovirus serostatus. The sort gate was single viable CD3+CD4+CD8-CD45RO+ cells for memory CD4+ T cells. This table comes from immunoSEQ multiplex PCR, and its TCRdb copy is limited to in-frame clones, with some not included. The top ten clones hold less than 0.85% of a sample with about 82,000 clones, around 80% of them seen once. The sample was memory CD4+ T cells from blood. The receptors stem from an adult in good health and CMV-seronegative.

This chain connects TRBV14 to TRBJ2-2; D remains unclear. CDR1 and CDR2 (germline): SGHDN, FVKESK. This CDR3 comprises 17 residues. V shed 2 bases and J shed 4 bases, with 17 bases lying between them. The CDR3 is CASSQNPGQWSTGELFF. The CDR3 coding sequence is TGTGCCAGCAGCCAAAACCCGGGCCAGTGGTCCACCGGGGAGCTGTTTTTT.

The V call is TRBV18, the J call TRBJ1-1; D remains ambiguous. Trimming took 3 bases from V and 4 from J, leaving 12 bases between them. Germline loops: CDR1 KGHSH, CDR2 LQKENI. There are 14 residues in the CDR3. The CDR3 spells CASSPGRGATEAFF. The CDR3 nucleotides read TGTGCCAGCTCACCCGGTCGAGGAGCCACTGAAGCTTTCTTT.

V usage is TRBV12-5 and J usage is TRBJ1-3; D ambiguous. V was trimmed by 4 bases and J by 1 base, leaving 5 bases between them. CDR1 and CDR2 (germline): LGHNT, FRNRAP. This CDR3 is 13 amino acids long. Written as DNA, the CDR3 is TGTGCTAGTGGTTCTGGGTCTGGAAACACCATATATTTT. Its protein is CASGSGSGNTIYF. Supplemented by reference TRBV12-5 and TRBJ1-3, the full variable domain reads DARVTQTPRHKVTEMGQEVTMRCQPILGHNTVFWYRQTMMQGLELLAYFRNRAPLDDSGMPKDRFSAEMPDATLATLKIQPSEPRDSAVYFCASGSGSGNTIYFGEGSWLTVV.

The chain recombines TRBV7-2 with TRBJ2-2, with TRBD2 matching 14 bases. Per germline, CDR1 SGHTA and CDR2 FQGNSA. There are 17 residues in the CDR3. J gave up 6 bases and V 3 bases, and 6 bases lay outside the gene matches. The CDR3 nucleotides read TGTGCCAGCAGCTTCTCACGACTAGCGGGGGGGCCCGGGGAGCTGTTTTTT. Translation gives CASSFSRLAGGPGELFF.

The chain combines TRBV30 with TRBJ1-2; the D is unclear. CDR3 size: 15 residues. The germline V gene encodes CDR1 GTSNPN and CDR2 SVGIG (reference sequence). Trimming took off 0 bases at V and 5 bases at J, with 16 bases between the two ends. The CDR3 reads CAWSVRSAGGYGYTF. The CDR3, as DNA: TGTGCCTGGAGTGTAAGGTCAGCCGGAGGGTATGGCTACACCTTC.

V gene TRBV5-1 combines with J gene TRBJ1-2; TRBD1 aligns across 8 bases. This CDR3 comprises 16 residues. Germline V CDR1 and CDR2: SGHRS, YFSETQ. Unmatched junction bases numbered 8, after V lost 0 bases and J lost 4 bases. The CDR3 DNA follows: TGCGCCAGCAGCTTGGACCACGAGACAGGGGCCTATGGCTACACCTTC. It encodes CASSLDHETGAYGYTF.

The rearrangement links TRBV6-5 to TRBJ1-1; TRBD1 might be the D (6 bases). The CDR3 is 14 amino acids. V was clipped by 6 bases and J by 4 bases, with 15 bases between them. From germline, CDR1 is MNHEY and CDR2 SVGAGI. CDR3 residues: CASSQLRDTTEAFF. The CDR3 DNA reads TGTGCCAGCAGCCAACTCCGGGACACCACTGAAGCTTTCTTT.

The chain links TRBV7-2 to TRBJ1-5; TRBD1 matches at 8 bases. The CDR3 consists of 15 residues. Trimming cost V 1 base and J 6 bases; bases outside gene matches: 5. Germline assignment: CDR1 SGHTA and CDR2 FQGNSA. CDR3 sequence reads: CASSLVAGGPQPQHF. In DNA form, the CDR3 reads TGTGCCAGCAGCTTAGTGGCAGGGGGCCCTCAGCCCCAGCATTTT.

CDR3 in amino acids: CATSRASAGEQYF. The CDR3 DNA reads TGTGCCACCAGCAGAGCCTCGGCAGGCGAGCAGTACTTC. V is TRBV15 and J is TRBJ2-7; D call uncertain. CDR1 LNHNV and CDR2 YYDKDF come from the germline V gene (reference sequence). V gave up 1 base and J gave up 6 bases, with 10 bases separating them. CDR3 size: 13 residues.

This chain links TRBV7-2 with TRBJ1-2; D not resolved. The V and J ends lost 7 bases and 4 bases respectively, with 16 bases between them. Germline CDR1 and CDR2: SGHTA and FQGNSA. The CDR3 runs to 14 residues. The CDR3 sequence is CASNSGSGVYGYTF. The DNA for the CDR3 is TGTGCCAGCAACAGTGGTTCCGGGGTCTATGGCTACACCTTC.

The chain has TRBV4-2 and TRBJ1-4; D unresolved. The germline V and J ends were trimmed by 0 bases and 8 bases, with 10 bases remaining between them. CDR1 and CDR2 (germline): LGHNA, YNFKEQ. CDR3 length: 14 residues. CDR3: CASSQDPRVEKLFF. The CDR3 bases are TGTGCCAGCAGCCAAGATCCCCGGGTCGAAAAACTGTTTTTT.

The sample holds one count of this clone. The rearrangement uses TRBV5-1 and TRBJ1-2; D is possibly TRBD1 (6 bases). CDR3 length: 14 amino acids. Germline values: CDR1 SGHRS, CDR2 YFSETQ. Trimming pared 0 bases from V and 6 bases from J, leaving 12 bases between. CDR3 in DNA: TGCGCCAGCAGCTTGGTGGTAGGGGGAAATGGCTACACCTTC. Its protein is CASSLVVGGNGYTF.

For the CDR3, the DNA is TGTGCCAGCAGGTCCGGGACAGGGGAAGGCTTTGAGCAGTTCTTC. It specifies CASRSGTGEGFEQFF. The chain is built from TRBV6-6 and TRBJ2-1; 10 nucleotides agree with TRBD1. V shed 6 bases, J shed 9 bases, and the junction held 11 bases outside the gene matches. This CDR3 has 15 residues. The V gene's germline CDR1 is MNHNY and CDR2 SVGAGI (reference sequence).

The V call is TRBV7-9, the J call TRBJ1-6; D is possibly TRBD1 (5 bases). Germline V gene data show CDR1 as SEHNR and CDR2 as FQNEAQ (reference sequence). The ends were cut back, 1 base at V and 4 bases at J, with 11 bases in the middle. The CDR3 sequence is 16 residues long. The CDR3 DNA follows: TGTGCCAGCAGCTTAGAAGGAGGGGTTTATAATTCACCCCTCCACTTT. Translated: CASSLEGGVYNSPLHF.

The chain employs TRBV10-1 and TRBJ1-1, with 10 bases aligning to TRBD1. Germline trimming cut 2 bases from V and 4 bases from J; bases unmatched to any gene: 4. From germline, CDR1 is WNHNN and CDR2 SYGVQD (reference sequence). The CDR3 has 15 amino acids. The CDR3 sequence: CASSERQGARTEAFF. CDR3 coding DNA: TGCGCCAGCAGTGAGAGACAGGGGGCGCGCACTGAAGCTTTCTTT.

The rearrangement links TRBV27 to TRBJ2-1; weak D call: TRBD2 (7 bases). V was cut by 3 bases and J by 6 bases, with 15 bases left in between. This CDR3 spans 15 amino acids. From germline, CDR1 is MNHEY and CDR2 SMNVEV (reference sequence). CDR3 sequence reads: CASSLGGGLFNEQFF. The DNA for the CDR3 is TGTGCCAGCAGTTTGGGGGGGGGCCTCTTCAATGAGCAGTTCTTC.